A selection of T cell receptor beta chains follows, all from one sample in a study of CXCR3-negative and CXCR3-positive naive CD8 T cells. TCRdb derives one entry per CDR3 protein from the 5' RACE reads, leaving out DNA. The sample totals roughly 50,000 distinct CDR3 sequences; its top ten clones hold approximately 0.52%. Input material: naive CXCR3+ CD8+ T cells from blood. The receptors derive from a human donor in good health. Some clones in this sample may be carry-over from other donors' samples. Each CDR3 is given with its conserved first and last residue. Each record gives: J gene, clone size, V gene, CDR3 protein. Some rows have no size entry. The others give once, few or many, or a class for an expanded clone.

J gene: TRBJ2-3; clone size: medium-sized; V gene: TRBV29-1; CDR3 protein: CSVVLGARTDTQYF
J gene: TRBJ2-7; clone size: .; V gene: TRBV5-6; CDR3 protein: CASSNLLARYEQYF
J gene: TRBJ2-5; clone size: .; V gene: TRBV20-1; CDR3 protein: CSARAVSVETQYF
J gene: TRBJ2-5; clone size: .; V gene: TRBV28; CDR3 protein: CASTPPRGTQYF
J gene: TRBJ2-7; clone size: .; V gene: TRBV28; CDR3 protein: CASSFGGSQTYEQYF
J gene: TRBJ2-7; clone size: .; V gene: TRBV15; CDR3 protein: CATSRAAGDIYEQYF
J gene: TRBJ2-3; clone size: .; V gene: TRBV27; CDR3 protein: CASTGGRDTQYF
J gene: TRBJ2-1; clone size: .; V gene: TRBV4-1; CDR3 protein: CASSQPDRDQFF
J gene: TRBJ2-1; clone size: .; V gene: TRBV7-3; CDR3 protein: CASSPRQASRDEQFF
J gene: TRBJ1-1; clone size: .; V gene: TRBV7-9; CDR3 protein: CASSSWGASETEAFF
J gene: TRBJ2-1; clone size: .; V gene: TRBV12-3/TRBV12-4; CDR3 protein: CASSLGLAIYNEQFF
J gene: TRBJ2-1; clone size: .; V gene: TRBV9; CDR3 protein: CASSVVSHNEQFF
J gene: TRBJ2-7; clone size: .; V gene: TRBV19; CDR3 protein: CASSAGTEVYEQYF
J gene: TRBJ1-1; clone size: .; V gene: TRBV28; CDR3 protein: CASSYRGLRNTEAFF
J gene: TRBJ2-1; clone size: .; V gene: TRBV4-3; CDR3 protein: CASSQDSGNNNEQFF
J gene: TRBJ2-7; clone size: .; V gene: TRBV7-3; CDR3 protein: CASSSGQGNEQYF
J gene: TRBJ2-3; clone size: .; V gene: TRBV6-5; CDR3 protein: CASSYSYAGGLTDTQCF
J gene: TRBJ2-3; clone size: .; V gene: TRBV27; CDR3 protein: CASSLVQMGLDTQYF
J gene: TRBJ2-5; clone size: .; V gene: TRBV20-1; CDR3 protein: CSAIGQLAGSQETQYF
J gene: TRBJ2-1; clone size: .; V gene: TRBV6-6; CDR3 protein: CASSFPVGSSYNEQFF
J gene: TRBJ2-5; clone size: .; V gene: TRBV14; CDR3 protein: CASSLLRWETQYF
J gene: TRBJ2-7; clone size: .; V gene: TRBV5-1; CDR3 protein: CASSTRTSPGYEQYF
J gene: TRBJ2-7; clone size: .; V gene: TRBV4-2; CDR3 protein: CASSQDPSGVYEQYF
J gene: TRBJ2-2; clone size: .; V gene: TRBV28; CDR3 protein: CASSRDLNTGELFF